This TCR beta chain was profiled in a study of T cells in Graves' hyperthyroidism and ophthalmopathy. Findings and limits, study-wide: Most clonotypes expanded in the thyroid (above 0.001) were also present in blood. The model identified upcoming ophthalmopathy a median approximately six months ahead of onset.

This CDR3 has 13 residues. CDR1 is SGHRS and CDR2 is YFSETQ in the germline V gene. The J segment lost 6 bases and the V segment lost 7 bases, leaving 10 bases of the junction unmatched. About this clonotype itself: The target antigen is unknown.

The study excluded patients with uncontrolled infection, other autoimmune disease, pregnancy or lactation. Diagnostic decisions used clinical symptoms, serum thyroxine and TRAb, thyroid ultrasound and orbital computed tomography. Amplified TCR beta CDR3 regions came from RNA transcripts. The HTBI primer set served for first-round RT-PCR of the TCR CDR3. Using its own MiXCR run on the multiplex PCR reads, TCRdb lists one record per CDR3 protein. The sample has around 660,000 distinct CDR3 sequences; 40% to 55% are singletons. The TCR originated in an adult man with Graves' disease, either hyperthyroidism or ophthalmopathy (not recorded which). The sequencing input was peripheral blood or thyroid tissue (not recorded which). The gene calls are TRBV5-1 and TRBJ2-7, with 7 bases identical to TRBD2. In nucleotides, the CDR3 is TGCGCCAGCGCCGGCGTTGGGAGGGGCGAGCAGTACTTC. Its translation: CASAGVGRGEQYF.